The subject of this entry is one T cell receptor beta chain. CDR1 ENHRY and CDR2 SYGVKD come from the germline V gene. This CDR3 is 16 amino acids long. V was trimmed by 4 bases and J by 0 bases, leaving 14 bases between them. Original handling: Nucleated cell number was recorded as an estimate derived from reference gene primer amplification. TCRdb keeps only in-frame clones here, not all; method: immunoSEQ multiplex PCR. For V, J and clone size, that table is used; D and trimming come from the DNA. The data contain 75,000 to 80,000 clones, 88% of them singletons. The sample originates from a study of blood T cell repertoires in COVID-19. Across the whole study: The analysed material was cDNA or gDNA that came from T cells, B-cell-depleted T cells, or PBMCs.

Input material: peripheral blood. V usage is TRBV10-3 and J usage is TRBJ2-3; D possibly corresponds to TRBD1 (5 bases). The source of this sequence is a human donor in a cohort sampled during active COVID-19. CDR3 sequence reads: CAISGRTSTSTDTQYF. In nucleotides, the CDR3 is TGTGCCATCAGTGGACGGACATCAACTAGCACAGATACGCAGTATTTT.